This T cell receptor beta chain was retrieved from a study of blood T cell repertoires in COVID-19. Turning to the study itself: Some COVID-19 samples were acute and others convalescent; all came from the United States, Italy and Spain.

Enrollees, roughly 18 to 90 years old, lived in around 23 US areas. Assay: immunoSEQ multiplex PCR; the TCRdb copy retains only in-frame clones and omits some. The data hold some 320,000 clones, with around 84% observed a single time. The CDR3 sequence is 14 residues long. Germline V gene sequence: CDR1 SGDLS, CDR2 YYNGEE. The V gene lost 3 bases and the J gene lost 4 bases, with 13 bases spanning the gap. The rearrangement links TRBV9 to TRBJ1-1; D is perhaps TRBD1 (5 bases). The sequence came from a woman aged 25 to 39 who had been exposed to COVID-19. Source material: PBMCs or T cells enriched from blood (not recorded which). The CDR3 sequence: CASSAGGGVTEAFF. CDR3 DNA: TGTGCCAGCAGCGCCGGCGGGGGGGTCACTGAAGCTTTCTTT.